This is a list of T cell receptor beta chains from one sample in a study of OX40 agonist ivuxolimab in advanced cancers. Libraries were prepared by immunoSEQ multiplex PCR; TCRdb keeps only in-frame clonotypes and omits some of them. Here the sample spans about 48,000 clones, over 80% being singletons. The specimen was CD4+ or CD8+ T cells sorted from blood, collected in a trial of the OX40 agonist ivuxolimab. The receptors derive from an adult with an advanced solid tumor such as melanoma, head and neck, liver or kidney cancer. The CDR3 runs from the conserved cysteine through the conserved F or W. Fields, in order: V gene, clone size, D gene, J gene, CDR3 DNA, CDR3 protein. The D gene is left open where the match is weak. Clone size is shown for a subset of rows, as once, few, many or a class of expanded clone.

V gene: TRBV2; clone size: once; D gene: NA; J gene: TRBJ1-1; CDR3 DNA: TGTGCCAGCAGTGAGGAGGGGAACACTGAAGCTTTCTTT; CDR3 protein: CASSEEGNTEAFF
V gene: TRBV11-3; clone size: NA; D gene: NA; J gene: TRBJ1-1; CDR3 DNA: TGTGCCAGCAGCCCCGGAGGGGGATACACTGAAGCTTTCTTT; CDR3 protein: CASSPGGGYTEAFF
V gene: TRBV7-8; clone size: few; D gene: NA; J gene: TRBJ2-3; CDR3 DNA: TGTGCCAGCAGCCCGAGAGGAGCAGATACGCAGTATTTT; CDR3 protein: CASSPRGADTQYF
V gene: TRBV30; clone size: NA; D gene: NA; J gene: TRBJ1-1; CDR3 DNA: TGTGCCTGGACCCCGTCCCGAGGCACTGAAGCTTTCTTT; CDR3 protein: CAWTPSRGTEAFF
V gene: TRBV4-3; clone size: once; D gene: NA; J gene: TRBJ1-2; CDR3 DNA: TGCGCCAGCAGCCAAGATCCATGGGCGGATGGCTACACCTTC; CDR3 protein: CASSQDPWADGYTF
V gene: TRBV6-6; clone size: NA; D gene: TRBD1; J gene: TRBJ2-5; CDR3 DNA: TGTGCCAGCAGTTTGGACAGGGAGACCCAGTACTTC; CDR3 protein: CASSLDRETQYF
V gene: TRBV29-1; clone size: NA; D gene: NA; J gene: TRBJ2-2; CDR3 DNA: TGCAGCGTTGGGGTATCTCATGGCGGGGAGCTGTTTTTT; CDR3 protein: CSVGVSHGGELFF
V gene: TRBV28; clone size: NA; D gene: NA; J gene: TRBJ1-5; CDR3 DNA: TGTGCCAGCAGTTCGCCGGACAGATATAGCAATCAGCCCCAGCATTTT; CDR3 protein: CASSSPDRYSNQPQHF
V gene: TRBV9; clone size: NA; D gene: TRBD1; J gene: TRBJ1-4; CDR3 DNA: TGTGCCAGCAGCCCTTGGACAGGGGGTGAAAAACTGTTTTTT; CDR3 protein: CASSPWTGGEKLFF
V gene: TRBV5-4; clone size: NA; D gene: NA; J gene: TRBJ1-2; CDR3 DNA: TGTGCCAGCAGCTTGGCTGGGAGTAACTATGGCTACACCTTC; CDR3 protein: CASSLAGSNYGYTF
V gene: TRBV10-1; clone size: NA; D gene: NA; J gene: TRBJ1-1; CDR3 DNA: TGCGCCAGATCCCGGGCCCGGAGATTTTGGGCTGAAGCTTTCTTT; CDR3 protein: CARSRARRFWAEAFF
V gene: TRBV19; clone size: NA; D gene: NA; J gene: TRBJ2-1; CDR3 DNA: TGTGCCAGTAGTATGATGGGAGACGGCAATGAGCAGTTCTTC; CDR3 protein: CASSMMGDGNEQFF
V gene: TRBV18; clone size: NA; D gene: TRBD2; J gene: TRBJ2-3; CDR3 DNA: TGTGCCAGCTCACCTGCAACTAGCGGAGGAACAGATACGCAGTATTTT; CDR3 protein: CASSPATSGGTDTQYF
V gene: TRBV28; clone size: NA; D gene: NA; J gene: TRBJ2-1; CDR3 DNA: TGTGCCAGCAGCTACCACAATGAGCAGTTCTTC; CDR3 protein: CASSYHNEQFF
V gene: TRBV19; clone size: NA; D gene: NA; J gene: TRBJ1-5; CDR3 DNA: TGTGCCAGTAGCCCGGGGGGATATAGCAATCAGCCCCAGCATTTT; CDR3 protein: CASSPGGYSNQPQHF
V gene: TRBV10-3; clone size: NA; D gene: NA; J gene: TRBJ1-6; CDR3 DNA: TGTGCCATCAGTGAGAACAGGGTCAGCTCCTATAATTCACCCCTCCACTTT; CDR3 protein: CAISENRVSSYNSPLHF
V gene: TRBV6-5; clone size: NA; D gene: NA; J gene: TRBJ2-7; CDR3 DNA: TGTGCCATCTTTGGGGGAGGCGAGCAGTACTTC; CDR3 protein: CAIFGGGEQYF
V gene: TRBV18; clone size: NA; D gene: TRBD2; J gene: TRBJ2-3; CDR3 DNA: TGTGCCAGCTCACCAAGCGGGGGGGCCACAGATACGCAGTATTTT; CDR3 protein: CASSPSGGATDTQYF
V gene: TRBV7-2; clone size: once; D gene: TRBD1; J gene: TRBJ2-1; CDR3 DNA: TGTGCCAGCAGTTCCGGGACAGGGGGCTTTGGACAGTTCTTC; CDR3 protein: CASSSGTGGFGQFF
V gene: TRBV21-1; clone size: NA; D gene: NA; J gene: TRBJ2-7; CDR3 DNA: TGTGCCAGCAGCACCAAGGGGGCTAGCGGGAGCCGGGCCTACGAGCAGTACTTC; CDR3 protein: CASSTKGASGSRAYEQYF
V gene: TRBV7-3; clone size: NA; D gene: TRBD2; J gene: TRBJ2-1; CDR3 DNA: TGTGCCAGCAGCCCAGGGACTAGCCTCTACAATGAGCAGTTCTTC; CDR3 protein: CASSPGTSLYNEQFF
V gene: TRBV6-6; clone size: once; D gene: NA; J gene: TRBJ2-7; CDR3 DNA: TGTGCCAGCAGTCCCCTGGCTTCCTCCTACGAGCAGTACTTC; CDR3 protein: CASSPLASSYEQYF
V gene: TRBV9; clone size: NA; D gene: NA; J gene: TRBJ1-6; CDR3 DNA: TGTGCCAGCAGCGAGGAGAATTTGAGTTGGCAGGATTCACCCCTCCACTTT; CDR3 protein: CASSEENLSWQDSPLHF